These 24 T cell receptor beta chains came from one sample sequenced in a study of T-cell reconstitution after alpha-beta-depleted transplantation in children. TCRbeta library preparation incorporated unique molecular identifiers. Via MiXCR, TCRdb re-called the PCR reads, giving one row per CDR3 protein. The sample shows around 480,000 distinct CDR3 sequences, about 30% of them seen only once. The sample in question was PBMCs from the stem cell graft donor, obtained from the stem cell graft. The receptors derive from a human donor who donated a stem cell graft to a child with aplastic anemia.

The sample holds a few counts of this clonotype. This rearrangement joins TRBV9 to TRBJ1-1; TRBD1 matches 9 bases. Germline V CDR1 and CDR2: SGDLS, YYNGEE. The CDR3 has 13 amino acids. V was pared by 0 bases and J by 10 bases, with 4 bases of the junction left unmatched. CDR3 amino acids: CASSVALTGGAFF. DNA of the CDR3: TGTGCCAGCAGCGTAGCGCTGACAGGGGGAGCTTTCTTT.

This clonotype came up a few times. The chain is built from TRBV7-2 and TRBJ2-5, with a weak D call TRBD2 (6 bases). Trimming stripped 6 bases from V and 3 bases from J, with 17 bases between. Germline values: CDR1 SGHTA, CDR2 FQGNSA. This CDR3 spans 15 amino acids. The CDR3 sequence: CASRSAGGDKETQYF. CDR3 bases: TGTGCCAGCAGATCCGCCGGAGGGGATAAAGAGACCCAGTACTTC.

J is TRBJ1-6 and V is TRBV14, with 8 bases that match TRBD1. In germline, CDR1 is SGHDN, CDR2 FVKESK. The CDR3 spans 14 residues. J lost 10 bases, V lost 4 bases, and 6 bases had no gene match. CDR3 in DNA: TGTGCCAGCAGCCTACGACAGGGGTCATCACCCCTCCACTTT. Its translation is CASSLRQGSSPLHF. The complete variable domain, with remaining parts taken from reference TRBV14 and TRBJ1-6, reads EAGVTQFPSHSVIEKGQTVTLRCDPISGHDNLYWYRRVMGKEIKFLLHFVKESKQDESGMPNNRFLAERTGGTYSTLKVQPAELEDSGVYFCASSLRQGSSPLHFGNGTRLTVT.

The chain has TRBV29-1 and TRBJ2-1; 10 nucleotides agree with TRBD2. This CDR3 is 13 amino acids long. V trimming: 6 bases; J trimming: 2 bases; junction bases outside the gene matches: 1. Germline assignment: CDR1 SQVTM and CDR2 ANQGSEA. For the CDR3, the DNA is TGCAGCGTCGGGACTAGCGCCTACAATGAGCAGTTCTTC. This encodes CSVGTSAYNEQFF.

The chain has TRBV7-2 and TRBJ2-3; D uncertain. Germline V gene data show CDR1 as SGHTA and CDR2 as FQGNSA. The CDR3 contains 14 residues. V was clipped by 5 bases and J by 0 bases, with 9 bases between them. CDR3 residues: CASSPMPSTDTQYF. The CDR3 DNA follows: TGTGCCAGCAGCCCAATGCCTAGCACAGATACGCAGTATTTT.

This chain links TRBV7-2 with TRBJ2-1; TRBD2 matches at 12 bases. The J segment lost 9 bases and the V segment lost 5 bases, leaving 8 bases of the junction unmatched. The germline V gene encodes CDR1 SGHTA and CDR2 FQGNSA. The CDR3 sequence is 15 residues long. The CDR3 nucleotides are TGTGCCAGCAGCCTAAAGACTAGCGGGAGCGGTGAGCAGTTCTTC. Translated, it gives CASSLKTSGSGEQFF.

This clonotype showed up just a few times. The rearrangement links TRBV5-5 to TRBJ2-1; tentative D call: TRBD1 (6 bases). This CDR3 region has 14 residues. Deletions cut 0 bases from V and 8 bases from J, with 12 bases between. CDR1 is SGHKS and CDR2 is YYEKEE in the germline V gene (reference sequence). Here the CDR3 DNA reads TGTGCCAGCAGCTTGGCCACAGGGCCATATGAGCAGTTCTTC. Translated: CASSLATGPYEQFF.

The table lists this clonotype with a few counts. This chain uses TRBV5-1 with TRBJ2-1; 8 bases agree with TRBD2. Germline lookup yields CDR1 SGHRS and CDR2 YFSETQ. This CDR3 contains 16 residues. Trimming at V came to 2 bases and at J to 7 bases, leaving 11 bases not matched to a gene. The chain's CDR3 is CASSFSATSVNNEQFF. As DNA, the CDR3 is TGCGCCAGCAGCTTCTCGGCGACTAGCGTGAATAATGAGCAGTTCTTC.

This clonotype was seen only a few times. The V gene is TRBV7-9, the J gene TRBJ2-5; D may match TRBD1 or TRBD2 (5 bases each). V was cut by 7 bases and J by 5 bases, with 17 bases left in between. The CDR3 loop spans 14 amino acids. In germline, CDR1 is SEHNR, CDR2 FQNEAQ (reference sequence). CDR3 DNA sequence: TGTGCCAGCATACGGACCGGGGCAGGGGAGACCCAGTACTTC. This encodes CASIRTGAGETQYF.

The chain recombines TRBV27 with TRBJ2-1; the D is unclear. The V gene lost 4 bases and the J gene lost 4 bases, with 11 bases spanning the gap. This CDR3 comprises 14 residues. CDR1 MNHEY and CDR2 SMNVEV come from the germline V gene (reference sequence). CDR3 sequence reads: CASSSFSLYNEQFF. The CDR3 region has the DNA TGTGCCAGCAGTTCTTTCTCCTTGTACAATGAGCAGTTCTTC.

The chain employs TRBV6-4 and TRBJ2-1; D not certain. The germline V gene has CDR1 MRHNA and CDR2 SNTAGT. This CDR3 comprises 12 residues. Trimming pared 8 bases from V and 8 bases from J, leaving 13 bases between. The CDR3 spells CASLIPGDEQFF. CDR3 nucleotides: TGTGCCAGCCTAATTCCGGGCGATGAGCAGTTCTTC.

The chain carries TRBV9 and TRBJ1-5; 7 nucleotides agree with TRBD1. The CDR3 runs to 14 residues. J gave up 7 bases and V 4 bases, and 8 bases lay outside the gene matches. The germline V gene has CDR1 SGDLS and CDR2 YYNGEE. CDR3 amino acids: CASSPGGSGQPQHF. CDR3 in DNA: TGTGCCAGCAGCCCAGGGGGGTCCGGGCAGCCCCAGCATTTT.

This clonotype was picked up a small number of times. CDR3 DNA: TGCAGCGTTGAACGTGGTGTGCCCTACGAGCAGTACGTC. As protein: CSVERGVPYEQYV. This chain links TRBV29-1 with TRBJ2-7; the D is unclear. Germline-derived CDR1 and CDR2 are SQVTM and ANQGSEA. This CDR3 contains 13 residues. The germline V and J ends were trimmed by 2 bases and 2 bases, with 10 bases remaining between them.

This chain uses TRBV20-1 with TRBJ2-7, with D unresolved. CDR3 size: 15 residues. Germline CDR1 and CDR2: DFQATT and SNEGSKA (reference sequence). V gave up 0 bases and J gave up 0 bases, with 12 bases separating them. CDR3 loop: CSARDRFGDSYEQYF. The CDR3 DNA is TGCAGTGCTAGAGATCGGTTCGGAGACTCCTACGAGCAGTACTTC.

The rearrangement uses TRBV28 and TRBJ2-5; 11 bases are a match to TRBD2. The CDR3 consists of 16 residues. The germline V gene encodes CDR1 MDHEN and CDR2 SYDVKM. The J segment lost 1 base and the V segment lost 3 bases, leaving 4 bases of the junction unmatched. The DNA of the CDR3 is TGTGCCAGCAGTTTTGGGACTAGCGGACCCCAAGAGACCCAGTACTTC. As protein: CASSFGTSGPQETQYF.

Details on this clonotype: Just one base apart from a much larger clone, this may be a read error. The chain carries TRBV20-1 and TRBJ1-6, with 9 bases aligning to TRBD1. CDR3 size: 13 residues. The trim removed 5 bases at V and 10 bases at J, leaving 6 bases unmatched. CDR1 and CDR2 (germline): DFQATT, SNEGSKA (reference sequence). CDR3 in DNA: TGCAGTGCTCCTCTGGACAGGGGCTCACCCCTCCACTTT. This codes for CSAPLDRGSPLHF.

This clonotype was recorded only once. V gene TRBV3-1 combines with J gene TRBJ1-1; the D gene is possibly TRBD1 (5 bases). Germline V gene lookup returns CDR1 LGHDT and CDR2 YNNKEL (reference sequence). The ends were cut back, 8 bases at V and 0 bases at J, with 10 bases in the middle. This CDR3 is built from 13 residues. The CDR3 region has the DNA TGTGCCAGCGGGACGGAGATGAACACTGAAGCTTTCTTT. Protein sequence: CASGTEMNTEAFF.

The chain couples TRBV5-1 to TRBJ1-1, with D perhaps TRBD1 (6 bases). Looked up from germline, CDR1 is SGHRS and CDR2 is YFSETQ. The CDR3 loop spans 13 amino acids. The V end lost 4 bases, the J end lost 4 bases, and 11 bases lay between the germline ends. CDR3 residues: CASSEGGSTEAFF. The CDR3 nucleotides read TGCGCCAGCAGCGAGGGGGGTTCCACTGAAGCTTTCTTT. Using reference TRBV5-1 and TRBJ1-1 for the parts outside the CDR3, the full variable domain is KAGVTQTPRYLIKTRGQQVTLSCSPISGHRSVSWYQQTPGQGLQFLFEYFSETQRNKGNFPGRFSGRQFSNSRSEMNVSTLELGDSALYLCASSEGGSTEAFFGQGTRLTVV.

This clonotype was detected ten times or more. The chain uses TRBV19 and TRBJ2-7; the match to TRBD2 covers 16 bases. Germline CDR1 LNHDA, CDR2 SQIVND (reference sequence). J lost 1 base, V lost 0 bases, and 9 bases had no gene match. The CDR3 totals 20 residues. As DNA, the CDR3 is TGTGCCAGTAGTATAGAAGGGGGGACTAGCGGGAGGGTTGGGTCCTACGAGCAGTACGTC. The encoded protein is CASSIEGGTSGRVGSYEQYV.

This clonotype was found a few times. The genes are TRBV5-1 and TRBJ1-1; perhaps TRBD1 as D (6 bases). Between the trimmed V and J ends, which lost 4 bases and 4 bases, there was a span of 17 bases. There are 15 residues in the CDR3. Germline V gives CDR1 SGHRS, CDR2 YFSETQ. As DNA, the CDR3 is TGCGCCAGCAGCGGGGTCCTACAGGGTCCCACTGAAGCTTTCTTT. Protein product: CASSGVLQGPTEAFF. Filled out from reference TRBV5-1 and TRBJ1-1, the complete variable domain reads KAGVTQTPRYLIKTRGQQVTLSCSPISGHRSVSWYQQTPGQGLQFLFEYFSETQRNKGNFPGRFSGRQFSNSRSEMNVSTLELGDSALYLCASSGVLQGPTEAFFGQGTRLTVV.

The J gene is TRBJ1-3, the V gene TRBV27, with D possibly matching TRBD1 (5 bases). Germline V CDR1 and CDR2: MNHEY, SMNVEV (reference sequence). This CDR3 contains 16 residues. V was cut by 5 bases and J by 0 bases, with 14 bases left in between. Here the CDR3 DNA reads TGTGCCAGCAGTCGTCTGCAGGGCTTCTCTGGAAACACCATATATTTT. It translates to CASSRLQGFSGNTIYF.

The chain links TRBV9 to TRBJ1-3; D ambiguous. The CDR3 contains 13 residues. CDR1 is SGDLS and CDR2 is YYNGEE in the germline V gene. V shed 5 bases and J shed 4 bases, with 10 bases lying between them. The CDR3 is CASRPTPGNTIYF. The CDR3 bases are TGTGCCAGCAGACCTACACCCGGAAACACCATATATTTT.

The chain uses TRBV5-1 and TRBJ2-1; 8 bases agree with TRBD2. Trimming at V came to 7 bases and at J to 8 bases, leaving 11 bases not matched to a gene. Germline CDR1 and CDR2: SGHRS and YFSETQ. This CDR3 contains 14 residues. DNA for the CDR3: TGCGCCAGCTTCGCTAGGGCGGGAGGCGATGAGCAGTTCTTC. Residues: CASFARAGGDEQFF.

This clonotype came up a few times. This chain joins TRBV7-8 and TRBJ1-2; possibly TRBD1 for D (6 bases). This CDR3 spans 18 amino acids. Deletions cut 1 base from V and 1 base from J, with 19 bases between. Germline V CDR1 and CDR2: SGHVS, FQNEAQ. CDR3 bases: TGTGCCAGCAGCTTAGGGGCGCGACAGGATCATTTTAACTATGGCTACACCTTC. Its protein is CASSLGARQDHFNYGYTF. The complete variable domain, with remaining parts taken from reference TRBV7-8 and TRBJ1-2, reads GAGVSQSPRYKVAKRGQDVALRCDPISGHVSLFWYQQALGQGPEFLTYFQNEAQLDKSGLPSDRFFAERPEGSVSTLKIQRTQQEDSAVYLCASSLGARQDHFNYGYTFGSGTRLTVV.